This TCR beta chain was identified during a study of OX40 agonist ivuxolimab in advanced cancers. Study in general: Among those treated, three patients had partial responses, one with hepatocellular carcinoma and two with cutaneous melanoma.

Trimming removed 0 bases from V and 4 bases from J, with 18 bases in between. CDR3 length: 17 amino acids. Germline V gene data show CDR1 as MGHRA and CDR2 as YSYEKL. Findings and caveats of the study: Clonal expansion was seen in CD4+ and CD8+ blood T cells by week 6 at 0.1 to 3.0 mg/kg.

TCRdb's copy holds only in-frame clones and misses some; the assay was immunoSEQ multiplex PCR. The sample yields about 35,000 clones, around 84% seen once. A note on this clone: Its antigen is not identified.

This specimen was CD4+ or CD8+ T cells sorted from blood, taken in a trial of the OX40 agonist ivuxolimab. The clonotype comes from an adult with an advanced solid tumor such as melanoma, head and neck, liver or kidney cancer. V gene TRBV4-1 combines with J gene TRBJ1-2, with no clear D. CDR3 nucleotide sequence: TGCGCCAGCAGCCAAGATTGGGATTACACGGGGATCTATGGCTACACCTTC. It translates to CASSQDWDYTGIYGYTF.